The entry that follows covers one T cell receptor beta chain sequence. This specimen belongs to a study of blood T cell repertoires in COVID-19. Between the trimmed V and J ends, which lost 0 bases and 7 bases, there was a span of 4 bases. CDR3 size: 12 residues. Germline V CDR1 and CDR2: SGHRS, YFSETQ. Assay used: immunoSEQ multiplex PCR; TCRdb lists only in-frame clones, some missing. Here the sample spans around 170,000 clones, about 90% being singletons. The chain uses TRBV5-1 and TRBJ2-2; D is uncertain. The sequence derives from a woman in her forties or fifties who had recovered from COVID-19. Sequencing was done on a sample of PBMCs or T cells enriched from blood (not recorded which). Written as DNA, the CDR3 is TGCGCCAGCAGCTTGGTTATCGGGGAGCTGTTTTTT. As protein: CASSLVIGELFF.